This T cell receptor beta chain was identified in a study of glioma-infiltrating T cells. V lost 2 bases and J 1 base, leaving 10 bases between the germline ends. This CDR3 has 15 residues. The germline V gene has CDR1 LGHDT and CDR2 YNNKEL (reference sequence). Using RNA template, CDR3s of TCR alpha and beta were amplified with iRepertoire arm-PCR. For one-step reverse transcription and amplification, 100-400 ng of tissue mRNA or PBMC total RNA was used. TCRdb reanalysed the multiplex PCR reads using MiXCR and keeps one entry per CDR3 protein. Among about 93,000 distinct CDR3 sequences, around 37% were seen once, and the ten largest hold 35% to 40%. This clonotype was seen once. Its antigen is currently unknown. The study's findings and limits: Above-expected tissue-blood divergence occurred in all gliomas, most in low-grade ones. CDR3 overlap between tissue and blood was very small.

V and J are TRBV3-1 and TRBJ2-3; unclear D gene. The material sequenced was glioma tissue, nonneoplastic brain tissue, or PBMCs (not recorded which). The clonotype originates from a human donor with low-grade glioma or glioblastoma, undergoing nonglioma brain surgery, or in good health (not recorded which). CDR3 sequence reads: CASSQIQGRTDTQYF. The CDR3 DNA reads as TGTGCCAGCAGCCAAATCCAAGGACGCACAGATACGCAGTATTTT.